This TCR beta chain was observed in a study of cytomegalovirus exposure and HLA in healthy donors. PCR was performed using 60 Vbeta and 13 Jbeta primers. Data came from immunoSEQ multiplex PCR; TCRdb stores just in-frame clones and leaves some out. The table records about 140,000 clones, 70% to 80% of them present only once. Germline V gene sequence: CDR1 SGHRS, CDR2 YFSETQ. V dropped 3 bases and J dropped 10 bases, with 16 bases sitting between them. The CDR3 is 14 residues long. The chain has TRBV5-1 and TRBJ1-4; a possible D gene is TRBD1 (6 bases). This TCR derives from a female donor in good health and CMV-seropositive. The sample taken for sequencing was PBMCs. The DNA for the CDR3 is TGCGCCAGCAGCTCGACCGAGACAGGAGGAAAACTGTTTTTT. Translated, it gives CASSSTETGGKLFF.